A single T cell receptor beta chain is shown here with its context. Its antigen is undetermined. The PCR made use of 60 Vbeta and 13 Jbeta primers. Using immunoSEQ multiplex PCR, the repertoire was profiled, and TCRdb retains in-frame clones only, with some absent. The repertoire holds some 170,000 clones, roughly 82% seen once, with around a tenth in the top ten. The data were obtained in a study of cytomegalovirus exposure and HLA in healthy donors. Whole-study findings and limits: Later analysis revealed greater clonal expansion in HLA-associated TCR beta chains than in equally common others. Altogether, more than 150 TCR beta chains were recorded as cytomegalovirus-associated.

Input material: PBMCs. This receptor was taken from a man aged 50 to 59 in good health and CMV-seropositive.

CDR3 sequence: CASSLQGSGEQFF. The CDR3 DNA is TGCGCCAGCAGCTTGCAGGGATCTGGTGAGCAGTTCTTC. The chain uses TRBV5-1 and TRBJ2-1, with D possibly matching TRBD1 (5 bases). CDR1 and CDR2 from the germline V gene are SGHRS and YFSETQ. With 1 base removed from V and 9 bases from J, the gap between germline ends came to 11 bases. This CDR3 has 13 amino acids.